Given below is one TCR beta chain in context. This CDR3 is 14 amino acids long. J gave up 4 bases and V 4 bases, and 6 bases lay outside the gene matches. Germline V gene sequence: CDR1 DFQATT, CDR2 SNEGSKA (reference sequence). MiXCR, run by TCRdb on the RT-PCR reads, gives a single entry per CDR3 protein. The profile covers more than 500,000 distinct CDR3 sequences, with about 11% appearing a single time and about 10% taken by the ten largest. The sample originates from a study of response to subunit inactivated influenza vaccine. This sample was also put to use in a study of T cells expressing NK-cell markers. That study reports: The authors generated TCR beta cDNA through 5'RACE template switching with UMIs. Whether expanded NKG2C-expressing T cell clones recognize HCMV is unknown.

This chain connects TRBV20-1 to TRBJ2-5, with 10 bases lining up with TRBD2. The origin of this receptor is a man aged 45 to 65 who received an inactivated influenza vaccine. Sequenced material: PBMCs from blood, taken on the day of vaccination. Here the CDR3 reads CSATSGGAPETQYF. The CDR3 nucleotides read TGCAGTGCTACGAGCGGGGGGGCTCCAGAGACCCAGTACTTC.